The TCR beta chain described here comes from a study of Ad26.COV2.S vaccination and SARS-CoV-2 variants. Notes on the study in general: It was found that vaccine and placebo recipients had similar non-spike TCR breadth.

Using immunoSEQ multiplex PCR, the repertoire was profiled, and TCRdb retains in-frame clones only, with some absent. The sample contains some 480,000 clones, around nine tenths of which appear only once. This clone was observed once. Its antigen is not identified. This sample's treatment: about 20 received Ad26.COV2.S at low or high dose, single or two shots; five or six received placebo; per-sample allocation not given. Material that was analyzed had been drawn on day 63 after the first vaccine or placebo injection. Per the germline V gene, CDR1 is LNHDA and CDR2 is SQIVND (reference sequence). The ends lost 5 bases at V and 1 base at J; junction bases unmatched: 9. The CDR3 is 17 residues long.

This TCR came from a person between 18 and 65 years old who received the Ad26.COV2.S COVID-19 vaccine or a placebo. This sequence joins TRBV19 and TRBJ1-3, with 9 bases lining up with TRBD1. The sample was peripheral blood, taken in a trial of Ad26.COV2.S vaccine versus placebo. The CDR3: CASSLPGTGWSGNTIYF. The CDR3 bases are TGTGCCAGTAGTTTGCCCGGGACAGGGTGGTCTGGAAACACCATATATTTT.